The 13 T cell receptor beta chains below were found in one sample sequenced in a study of low-dose radiotherapy and immunotherapy resistance in tumors. Alpha- and beta-chain coverage of first-strand cDNA came from TRAV- and TRBV-specific primers. Over roughly 20 PCR cycles, TCRs were amplified from a constant-region primer and V-primer adapter. A single record per CDR3 protein comes from TCRdb applying MiXCR to the reads. The sample carries just over 90,000 distinct CDR3 sequences, 20% to 25% recorded once. Time point in this sample: after trial treatment. The treatment here: LDRT plus nivolumab, ipilimumab, low-dose cyclophosphamide and aspirin (RACIN trial). Sequencing was performed on PBMCs, taken after low-dose radiotherapy plus immunotherapy. The receptors stem from a female donor with ovarian cancer.

This clonotype was seen ten or more times. The genes are TRBV5-1 and TRBJ2-3, with TRBD1 matching over 8 bases. This CDR3 spans 16 amino acids. V shed 4 bases, J shed 2 bases, and the junction held 9 bases outside the gene matches. CDR1 is SGHRS, CDR2 YFSETQ, per germline. The CDR3 protein is CASSLLGTGITDTQYF. In DNA form, the CDR3 reads TGCGCCAGCAGCCTCCTGGGGACAGGAATCACAGATACGCAGTATTTT.

In this sample, this clonotype turned up many times. CDR3 in DNA: TGTGCCAGCAGTTTATTATCGGGGGCCGAGCAGTACTTC. It specifies CASSLLSGAEQYF. The rearrangement links TRBV28 to TRBJ2-7; the D call may be TRBD1 or TRBD2 (6 bases each). The CDR3 extends over 13 amino acids. Between the trimmed V and J ends, which lost 1 base and 6 bases, there was a span of 10 bases. In germline, CDR1 is MDHEN, CDR2 SYDVKM.

This clonotype was counted at least ten times. The rearrangement joins TRBV7-9 to TRBJ1-1; the D is unclear. CDR1 is SEHNR and CDR2 is FQNEAQ in the germline V gene (reference sequence). CDR3 length: 13 residues. Trimming took off 7 bases at V and 0 bases at J, with 9 bases between the two ends. CDR3 DNA sequence: TGTGCCAGCACCCCCGGAGTGAACACTGAAGCTTTCTTT. It specifies CASTPGVNTEAFF.

This clonotype was seen ten or more times. The chain couples TRBV11-3 to TRBJ2-1; 9 bases are shared with TRBD2. The J segment lost 6 bases and the V segment lost 1 base, leaving 7 bases of the junction unmatched. The CDR3 length is 16 residues. The germline gives CDR1 SGHNT, CDR2 YENEEA. The CDR3 region has the DNA TGTGCCAGCAGCTTAGTTCTGGCGGGAGGGGGCAATGAGCAGTTCTTC. Translated, it gives CASSLVLAGGGNEQFF.

The sample holds a few counts of this clonotype. V gene TRBV19 combines with J gene TRBJ2-1; D unresolved. There are 13 residues in the CDR3. V was shortened by 6 bases and J by 9 bases, with 15 bases between the two germline ends. The germline CDR1 and CDR2 sequences are LNHDA and SQIVND (reference sequence). The DNA for the CDR3 is TGTGCCAGTAGGCTCCAAGGGAAATCTGAGCAGTTCTTC. Amino acids: CASRLQGKSEQFF.

This clonotype was found many times. The V call is TRBV19, the J call TRBJ1-2; perhaps TRBD1 as D (5 bases). Germline CDR1 reads LNHDA; CDR2 reads SQIVND (reference sequence). CDR3 length equals 14 residues. Trimming took 7 bases from V and 5 from J, leaving 17 bases between them. CDR3 loop: CASNPRDRLYGYTF. CDR3 DNA sequence: TGTGCCAGTAATCCCCGGGACCGACTGTATGGCTACACCTTC.

V is TRBV20-1 and J is TRBJ1-1; unclear D gene. V lost 1 base, J lost 4 bases, and 7 bases lay in between. This CDR3 is 12 amino acids long. Per germline, CDR1 DFQATT and CDR2 SNEGSKA (reference sequence). The CDR3 loop is CSARVRSTEAFF. The CDR3 nucleotides read TGCAGTGCTAGAGTGAGGAGCACTGAAGCTTTCTTT.

The sample holds many counts of this clonotype. V and J are TRBV27 and TRBJ2-5; D may be TRBD1 (6 bases). The germline V gene encodes CDR1 MNHEY and CDR2 SMNVEV (reference sequence). Trimming took off 4 bases at V and 5 bases at J, with 11 bases between the two ends. This CDR3 is built from 13 residues. The CDR3 coding sequence is TGTGCCAGCAGTTGGACAGTCGAGGAGACCCAGTACTTC. The encoded protein is CASSWTVEETQYF.

The sample holds many counts of this clonotype. The V gene is TRBV11-2, the J gene TRBJ2-3, with 9 nucleotides matching TRBD2. CDR1 SGHAT and CDR2 FQNNGV come from the germline V gene. Trimming removed 5 bases from V and 6 bases from J; junction bases left unmatched: 6. This CDR3 spans 14 amino acids. The CDR3 reads CASSQGTSLDTQYF. The CDR3, as DNA: TGTGCCAGCAGCCAGGGGACTAGCCTTGATACGCAGTATTTT. Combining the CDR3 with reference TRBV11-2 and TRBJ2-3 gives the whole variable domain EAGVAQSPRYKIIEKRQSVAFWCNPISGHATLYWYQQILGQGPKLLIQFQNNGVVDDSQLPKDRFSAERLKGVDSTLKIQPAKLEDSAVYLCASSQGTSLDTQYFGPGTRLTVL.

This clonotype came up many times. V gene TRBV7-2 combines with J gene TRBJ1-2, with D hard to call. CDR1 and CDR2 (germline): SGHTA, FQGNSA. Deletions cut 2 bases from V and 4 bases from J, with 11 bases between. The length of the CDR3 is 14 residues. The CDR3 DNA sequence: TGTGCCAGCAGCTTATTTAGGGTCTCCTATGGCTACACCTTC. It specifies CASSLFRVSYGYTF.

Note on this clonotype: With a far larger clone one base away, a read error is the likely cause. The chain couples TRBV5-1 to TRBJ2-1; D is ambiguous. This CDR3 has 11 residues. V lost 4 bases and J 10 bases, leaving 9 bases between the germline ends. CDR1 is SGHRS, CDR2 YFSETQ, per germline. CDR3 protein: CASSASYEQFF. The CDR3 DNA sequence: TGCGCCAGCAGCGCCTCCTACGAGCAGTTCTTC.

This clonotype was recorded many times. This chain links TRBV4-2 with TRBJ2-6; TRBD1 aligns across 10 bases. The CDR3 has 20 amino acids. CDR1 and CDR2 (germline): LGHNA, YNFKEQ. V was clipped by 2 bases and J by 0 bases; unmatched bases: 10. The CDR3 is CASSQTRRTGGISGANVLTF. For the CDR3, the DNA is TGTGCCAGCAGCCAAACTCGCCGGACAGGGGGGATCTCTGGGGCCAACGTCCTGACTTTC.

This clonotype was found many times. V is TRBV10-3 and J is TRBJ1-1; D unresolved. V was pared by 4 bases and J by 8 bases, with 11 bases between. This CDR3 has 12 amino acids. Germline CDR1 is ENHRY and CDR2 is SYGVKD. The CDR3 sequence: CAISVNAEEAFF. CDR3 bases: TGTGCCATCAGTGTGAATGCCGAGGAAGCTTTCTTT.